This TCR beta chain is drawn from a study of blood T cells in healthy people across ages. Study results and caveats: PBMCs that were unsorted prevented a conclusive naive versus antigen-experienced comparison.

Trimming pared 0 bases from V and 0 bases from J, leaving 11 bases between. The CDR3 runs to 16 residues. The germline V gene has CDR1 MGHRA and CDR2 YSYEKL. Through a sample-barcoded 5' primer and a J-beta primer mix, a second PCR was run for roughly 7 to 12 cycles. TCRdb processed the 5' RACE reads anew with MiXCR; each CDR3 protein has one entry. The sample includes about 1,500,000 distinct CDR3 sequences, about 40% of them seen just once. This clonotype was counted at least ten times. Its specificity is unknown. The material sequenced was blood. The sequence was obtained from a woman aged 18-29 years in good health. This rearrangement joins TRBV4-1 to TRBJ1-2; D is possibly TRBD1 (5 bases). CDR3 sequence: CASSQEWGPSNYGYTF. The CDR3 region has the DNA TGCGCCAGCAGCCAAGAGTGGGGACCCTCTAACTATGGCTACACCTTC.